A selection of T cell receptor beta chains follows, all from one sample in a study of blood T cell repertoires in COVID-19. Sequencing used immunoSEQ multiplex PCR; TCRdb keeps in-frame clones, though not all of them. The repertoire holds 150,000 to 200,000 clones, with approximately 87% as singletons. The specimen was peripheral blood. Every receptor here comes from a woman in her seventies with acute or convalescent COVID-19. Both conserved end residues are part of each CDR3. A D gene is named only where the DNA matches it firmly. Clone sizes are given selectively: once, few, many, or a class where the clone is expanded.

v_call: TRBV5-5; clone_size: NA; j_call: TRBJ2-1; d_call: NA; cdr3_nt: TGTGCCAGCAGCCTTAACAATGAGCAGTTCTTC; cdr3_aa: CASSLNNEQFF
v_call: TRBV4-3; clone_size: NA; j_call: TRBJ1-1; d_call: NA; cdr3_nt: TGCGCCAGCAGCCAAGTTGGGGGCAATGGTGAAGCTTTCTTT; cdr3_aa: CASSQVGGNGEAFF
v_call: TRBV9; clone_size: NA; j_call: TRBJ2-5; d_call: NA; cdr3_nt: TGTGCCAGCAGCGTAGGGGGGGTCTCAGAGACCCAGTACTTC; cdr3_aa: CASSVGGVSETQYF
v_call: TRBV11-3; clone_size: NA; j_call: TRBJ2-6; d_call: TRBD1; cdr3_nt: TGTGCCAGCAGCTTTACCGGGACAGGGGTCTCTGGGGCCAACGTCCTGACTTTC; cdr3_aa: CASSFTGTGVSGANVLTF
v_call: TRBV28; clone_size: NA; j_call: TRBJ1-1; d_call: NA; cdr3_nt: TGTGCCAGCAGTTTCCCTCTTAGGGGGATGAACACTGAAGCTTTCTTT; cdr3_aa: CASSFPLRGMNTEAFF
v_call: TRBV19; clone_size: NA; j_call: TRBJ1-2; d_call: TRBD1; cdr3_nt: TGTGCCAGTAGGAGGACAGGGGAGGACTATGGCTACACCTTC; cdr3_aa: CASRRTGEDYGYTF
v_call: TRBV9; clone_size: NA; j_call: TRBJ2-7; d_call: NA; cdr3_nt: TGTGCCAGCAGCACCAGGGATGGATCCTACGAGCAGTACTTC; cdr3_aa: CASSTRDGSYEQYF
v_call: TRBV18; clone_size: NA; j_call: TRBJ2-7; d_call: NA; cdr3_nt: TGTGCCAGCTCACCCGACGGTTTCGGGTACGAGCAGTACTTC; cdr3_aa: CASSPDGFGYEQYF
v_call: TRBV5-1; clone_size: NA; j_call: TRBJ1-3; d_call: NA; cdr3_nt: TGCGCCAGCAGCTTAGAGGGATCCATCTCTGGAAACACCATATATTTT; cdr3_aa: CASSLEGSISGNTIYF
v_call: TRBV24-1; clone_size: NA; j_call: TRBJ1-4; d_call: NA; cdr3_nt: TGTGCCACCAGTGAAGGCGGGACCTATGAAAAACTGTTTTTT; cdr3_aa: CATSEGGTYEKLFF
v_call: TRBV5-1; clone_size: NA; j_call: TRBJ1-1; d_call: NA; cdr3_nt: TGCGCCAGCACAAGTAATGGGGAGATCAACACTGAAGCTTTCTTT; cdr3_aa: CASTSNGEINTEAFF
v_call: TRBV6-2/TRBV6-3; clone_size: NA; j_call: TRBJ2-3; d_call: TRBD2; cdr3_nt: TGTGCCAGCAGGCCTAGCGGGAGTTTCTCAGATACGCAGTATTTT; cdr3_aa: CASRPSGSFSDTQYF
v_call: TRBV5-1; clone_size: NA; j_call: TRBJ1-3; d_call: TRBD1; cdr3_nt: TGCGCCAGCAGCTCGGGGACAGGGGGTGGAAACACCATATATTTT; cdr3_aa: CASSSGTGGGNTIYF
v_call: TRBV11-3; clone_size: NA; j_call: TRBJ2-7; d_call: TRBD1; cdr3_nt: TGTGCCAGCACCCAACGGACAGGGCGCGAGCAGTACTTC; cdr3_aa: CASTQRTGREQYF
v_call: TRBV5-8; clone_size: NA; j_call: TRBJ2-3; d_call: NA; cdr3_nt: TGTGCCAGCAGCACGCGACAGATCATCACAGATACGCAGTATTTT; cdr3_aa: CASSTRQIITDTQYF
v_call: TRBV28; clone_size: NA; j_call: TRBJ2-3; d_call: TRBD2; cdr3_nt: TGTGCCAGCAGTTTAGAGACTAGCACGCAGTATTTT; cdr3_aa: CASSLETSTQYF
v_call: TRBV6-6; clone_size: NA; j_call: TRBJ1-5; d_call: TRBD1; cdr3_nt: TGTGCCAGCAGCGGACAGGGTGATCATCAGCCCCAGCATTTT; cdr3_aa: CASSGQGDHQPQHF
v_call: TRBV15; clone_size: NA; j_call: TRBJ2-1; d_call: NA; cdr3_nt: TGTGCCACCAGCAGAGTCGGTCTTGGTGAGCAGTTCTTC; cdr3_aa: CATSRVGLGEQFF
v_call: TRBV5-8; clone_size: NA; j_call: TRBJ1-2; d_call: TRBD1; cdr3_nt: TGTGCCAGCAGCTTATCCGACAGGGCGGACTATGGCTACACCTTC; cdr3_aa: CASSLSDRADYGYTF
v_call: TRBV5-1; clone_size: once; j_call: TRBJ1-2; d_call: NA; cdr3_nt: TGCGCCAGCAGCCCTCAACCGGGAAACCATGGCTACACCTTC; cdr3_aa: CASSPQPGNHGYTF
v_call: TRBV24-1; clone_size: NA; j_call: TRBJ2-1; d_call: TRBD2; cdr3_nt: TGTGCCACCAGTGGGACTAGCGGCCTATACAATGAGCAGTTCTTC; cdr3_aa: CATSGTSGLYNEQFF
v_call: TRBV7-2; clone_size: NA; j_call: TRBJ1-4; d_call: TRBD1; cdr3_nt: TGTGCCAGCAGACCGACGGGACAGGGGGGAGAAAAACTGTTTTTT; cdr3_aa: CASRPTGQGGEKLFF
v_call: TRBV4-2; clone_size: NA; j_call: TRBJ2-2; d_call: NA; cdr3_nt: TGTGCCAGCAGCCCTGAGGGAAACACCGGGGAGCTGTTTTTT; cdr3_aa: CASSPEGNTGELFF
v_call: TRBV11-2; clone_size: NA; j_call: TRBJ1-1; d_call: NA; cdr3_nt: TGTGCCAGCAGCTCGGGAAGGGGGTTGTACACTGAAGCTTTCTTT; cdr3_aa: CASSSGRGLYTEAFF
v_call: TRBV5-1; clone_size: NA; j_call: TRBJ1-4; d_call: NA; cdr3_nt: TGCGCCAGCAGCCCCGCGTCCCCGACTAATGAAAAACTGTTTTTT; cdr3_aa: CASSPASPTNEKLFF
v_call: TRBV6-5; clone_size: NA; j_call: TRBJ1-1; d_call: NA; cdr3_nt: TGTGCCAGCAGTCAGTACACTGAAGCTTTCTTT; cdr3_aa: CASSQYTEAFF
v_call: TRBV11-3; clone_size: NA; j_call: TRBJ2-5; d_call: TRBD1; cdr3_nt: TGTGCCAGCAGCTTAGGGGCAGGGGGTTTGACCCAGTACTTC; cdr3_aa: CASSLGAGGLTQYF
v_call: TRBV11-2; clone_size: NA; j_call: TRBJ1-2; d_call: TRBD1; cdr3_nt: TGTGCCAGCAGCAACAGGGGGCTGGGCTACACCTTC; cdr3_aa: CASSNRGLGYTF
v_call: TRBV6-5; clone_size: NA; j_call: TRBJ1-1; d_call: NA; cdr3_nt: TGTGCCAGCCTCGACAGGAACACTGAAGCTTTCTTT; cdr3_aa: CASLDRNTEAFF
v_call: TRBV6-2/TRBV6-3; clone_size: NA; j_call: TRBJ2-7; d_call: NA; cdr3_nt: TGTGCCAGCAGTTACGGGAGCGGCTACGAGCAGTACTTC; cdr3_aa: CASSYGSGYEQYF
v_call: TRBV2; clone_size: NA; j_call: TRBJ2-2; d_call: NA; cdr3_nt: TGTGCCAGCAGTGCGGGTCTTGGCCACGGGGAGCTGTTTTTT; cdr3_aa: CASSAGLGHGELFF
v_call: TRBV7-2; clone_size: NA; j_call: TRBJ1-5; d_call: TRBD1; cdr3_nt: TGTGCCAGCAGCTTAGAACAGGGGCCCAATCAGCCCCAGCATTTT; cdr3_aa: CASSLEQGPNQPQHF
v_call: TRBV7-8; clone_size: NA; j_call: TRBJ1-5; d_call: NA; cdr3_nt: TGTGCCAGCAGCCCACAACAAAATCAGCCCCAGCATTTT; cdr3_aa: CASSPQQNQPQHF
v_call: TRBV6-5; clone_size: NA; j_call: TRBJ2-1; d_call: NA; cdr3_nt: TGTGCCAGCAGTCGACTCGAAAATGAGCAGTTCTTC; cdr3_aa: CASSRLENEQFF
v_call: TRBV20-1; clone_size: once; j_call: TRBJ2-7; d_call: TRBD2; cdr3_nt: TGCAGTGCTAGTCTCGGGGGGGCCCACGAGCAGTACTTC; cdr3_aa: CSASLGGAHEQYF
v_call: TRBV3-1/TRBV3-2; clone_size: NA; j_call: TRBJ2-2; d_call: NA; cdr3_nt: TGTGCCAGCAGCCAACTCTGGCGGGCCTCGGGCACCGGGGAGCTGTTTTTT; cdr3_aa: CASSQLWRASGTGELFF
v_call: TRBV12-3/TRBV12-4; clone_size: NA; j_call: TRBJ2-1; d_call: NA; cdr3_nt: TGTGCCAGCAGTTTACGCCGGGGTAATGAGCAGTTCTTC; cdr3_aa: CASSLRRGNEQFF
v_call: TRBV5-4; clone_size: NA; j_call: TRBJ1-6; d_call: TRBD1; cdr3_nt: TGTGCCAGCAGCTCTGACAGGGGTTCACCCCTCCACTTT; cdr3_aa: CASSSDRGSPLHF
v_call: TRBV28; clone_size: NA; j_call: TRBJ1-4; d_call: NA; cdr3_nt: TGTGCCAGCAGGGGGGGTTTGAATGAAAAACTGTTTTTT; cdr3_aa: CASRGGLNEKLFF
v_call: TRBV7-2; clone_size: NA; j_call: TRBJ1-2; d_call: NA; cdr3_nt: TGTGCCAGCAGCTCCCAAATGGAGGGTGCGGATGGCTACACCTTC; cdr3_aa: CASSSQMEGADGYTF